This entry lists 10 T cell receptor beta chains sequenced from one sample in a study of human T cells and chemical hapten exposure. TCRdb itself ran the RACE reads through MiXCR, one entry per CDR3 protein. The table includes some 400,000 distinct CDR3 sequences, 4.5% to 5.5% detected once. As for time point: pre-sensitization, week 0. As to treatment: therapeutic diphenylcyclopropenone sensitization with weekly scalp DPC. Sequencing was performed on whole blood, taken in connection with sensitization to the hapten diphenylcyclopropenone (DPC). These receptors originate from a woman aged 50 to 65 with alopecia areata. Some clones in this sample may be carry-over from other donors' samples.

This clonotype was seen ten or more times. The rearrangement links TRBV6-1 to TRBJ2-7; perhaps TRBD2 as D (6 bases). V gave up 2 bases and J gave up 2 bases, with 7 bases separating them. The CDR3 has 13 amino acids. Per germline, CDR1 MNHNS and CDR2 SASEGT. The CDR3 is CASSELATYEQYF. Written as DNA, the CDR3 is TGTGCCAGCAGTGAACTAGCGACCTACGAGCAGTACTTC.

This chain connects TRBV2 to TRBJ2-1; 9 bases are a match to TRBD2. The length of the CDR3 is 15 residues. Germline CDR1 is SNHLY and CDR2 is FYNNEI. V was pared by 4 bases and J by 4 bases, with 5 bases of the junction left unmatched. CDR3 nucleotide sequence: TGTGCCAGCAGTGTGGCGGGACTAGCTTACAATGAGCAGTTCTTC. Amino acids: CASSVAGLAYNEQFF.

The chain is built from TRBV7-6 and TRBJ2-5; D gene ambiguous. The CDR3 is 14 residues long. Germline lookup yields CDR1 SGHVS and CDR2 FNYEAQ. V was trimmed by 2 bases and J by 4 bases, leaving 11 bases between them. The CDR3 is CASSLNSFGETQYF. CDR3 DNA: TGTGCCAGCAGCTTAAACAGTTTTGGAGAGACCCAGTACTTC. Drawing the rest from reference TRBV7-6 and TRBJ2-5, the complete variable domain is GAGVSQSPRYKVTKRGQDVALRCDPISGHVSLYWYRQALGQGPEFLTYFNYEAQQDKSGLPNDRFSAERPEGSISTLTIQRTEQRDSAMYRCASSLNSFGETQYFGPGTRLLVL.

This clonotype was observed a few times. V is TRBV28 and J is TRBJ1-5; D uncertain. V was clipped by 3 bases and J by 0 bases, with 6 bases between them. Per the germline V gene, CDR1 is MDHEN and CDR2 is SYDVKM. The CDR3 consists of 14 residues. CDR3 residues: CASSFLHSNQPQHF. CDR3 coding DNA: TGTGCCAGCAGTTTTCTACATAGCAATCAGCCCCAGCATTTT.

This clonotype was counted only a few times. The chain combines TRBV12-5 with TRBJ2-7, with D possibly being TRBD1 (7 bases). Trimming shortened V by 5 bases and J by 3 bases, and 8 bases separated the two germline ends. CDR1 and CDR2 from the germline V gene are LGHNT and FRNRAP. The CDR3 has 12 residues. The CDR3 region has the DNA TGTGCTAGTGGTCAGGGGGGCTACGAGCAGTACTTC. Its translation: CASGQGGYEQYF. The variable domain in full, completed from reference TRBV12-5 and TRBJ2-7, reads DARVTQTPRHKVTEMGQEVTMRCQPILGHNTVFWYRQTMMQGLELLAYFRNRAPLDDSGMPKDRFSAEMPDATLATLKIQPSEPRDSAVYFCASGQGGYEQYFGPGTRLTVT.

This clonotype showed up just a few times. The chain joins TRBV7-9 to TRBJ1-1, with D perhaps TRBD1 (5 bases). This CDR3 comprises 16 residues. Trimming removed 3 bases from V and 7 bases from J, with 21 bases in between. CDR1 and CDR2 from the germline V gene are SEHNR and FQNEAQ (reference sequence). CDR3 sequence: CASSLAEGRVGIEAFF. CDR3 coding DNA: TGTGCCAGCAGCTTGGCCGAGGGGCGCGTGGGTATTGAAGCTTTCTTT.

This clonotype showed up many times. CDR3: CSVDRGGGPSNEQFF. The CDR3, as DNA: TGCAGCGTTGATAGGGGGGGAGGGCCCTCTAATGAGCAGTTCTTC. The chain couples TRBV29-1 to TRBJ2-1; tentatively, D is TRBD2 (7 bases). V lost 3 bases, J lost 7 bases, and 19 bases lay in between. The CDR3 totals 15 residues. Germline V gives CDR1 SQVTM, CDR2 ANQGSEA.

This clonotype was recorded at least ten times. The chain employs TRBV12-3 or TRBV12-4 and TRBJ2-5; D might be TRBD1 (6 bases). Trimming shortened V by 6 bases and J by 4 bases, and 9 bases separated the two germline ends. The CDR3 contains 12 residues. CDR3 sequence (DNA): TGTGCCAGCAGCACCAGGGGAGAGACCCAGTACTTC. Protein product: CASSTRGETQYF.

The sample holds a few counts of this clonotype. The V gene is TRBV18, the J gene TRBJ2-7; TRBD1 might be the D (6 bases). Trimming shortened V by 3 bases and J by 3 bases, and 9 bases separated the two germline ends. The CDR3 sequence is 13 residues long. Germline V gene sequence: CDR1 KGHSH, CDR2 LQKENI. The CDR3 spells CASSPGTHYEQYF. The CDR3 bases are TGTGCCAGCTCACCGGGGACACACTACGAGCAGTACTTC. Using reference TRBV18 and TRBJ2-7 for the parts outside the CDR3, the full variable domain is NAGVMQNPRHLVRRRGQEARLRCSPMKGHSHVYWYRQLPEEGLKFMVYLQKENIIDESGMPKERFSAEFPKEGPSILRIQQVVRGDSAAYFCASSPGTHYEQYFGPGTRLTVT.

This clonotype showed up many times. This chain uses TRBV20-1 with TRBJ2-6; TRBD1 is a possible D gene (6 bases). Germline assignment: CDR1 DFQATT and CDR2 SNEGSKA (reference sequence). The CDR3 loop spans 15 amino acids. Trimming shortened V by 2 bases and J by 2 bases, and 10 bases separated the two germline ends. The CDR3 here is CSARIPGAGANVLTF. CDR3 bases: TGCAGTGCTAGAATACCAGGGGCTGGGGCCAACGTCCTGACTTTC.